This TCR beta chain is from a study of tumour-infiltrating T cells in Burkitt lymphoma. Study context: The Burkitt lymphoma cohort spanned all epidemiological subtypes. Productive clonality predicted overall and progression-free survival. General study results and limits: Many Burkitt lymphoma patients shared several public clonotypes.

Libraries were prepared by immunoSEQ multiplex PCR; TCRdb keeps only in-frame clonotypes and omits some of them. This repertoire shows tens of thousands of clones, 31% found once; its top ten account for around 3%. This clone came up a few times. What it binds is unknown. The germline gives CDR1 MNHEY, CDR2 SVGAGI. V lost 6 bases and J lost 2, with 10 bases in between. This CDR3 has 14 amino acids. The gene calls are TRBV6-5 and TRBJ2-2; no clear D gene. The sequenced sample consisted of tumor tissue. The receptor was isolated from a human donor with Burkitt lymphoma. CDR3 DNA sequence: TGTGCCAGCAGCTTAGACGGCAACACCGGGGAGCTGTTTTTT. Residues: CASSLDGNTGELFF.